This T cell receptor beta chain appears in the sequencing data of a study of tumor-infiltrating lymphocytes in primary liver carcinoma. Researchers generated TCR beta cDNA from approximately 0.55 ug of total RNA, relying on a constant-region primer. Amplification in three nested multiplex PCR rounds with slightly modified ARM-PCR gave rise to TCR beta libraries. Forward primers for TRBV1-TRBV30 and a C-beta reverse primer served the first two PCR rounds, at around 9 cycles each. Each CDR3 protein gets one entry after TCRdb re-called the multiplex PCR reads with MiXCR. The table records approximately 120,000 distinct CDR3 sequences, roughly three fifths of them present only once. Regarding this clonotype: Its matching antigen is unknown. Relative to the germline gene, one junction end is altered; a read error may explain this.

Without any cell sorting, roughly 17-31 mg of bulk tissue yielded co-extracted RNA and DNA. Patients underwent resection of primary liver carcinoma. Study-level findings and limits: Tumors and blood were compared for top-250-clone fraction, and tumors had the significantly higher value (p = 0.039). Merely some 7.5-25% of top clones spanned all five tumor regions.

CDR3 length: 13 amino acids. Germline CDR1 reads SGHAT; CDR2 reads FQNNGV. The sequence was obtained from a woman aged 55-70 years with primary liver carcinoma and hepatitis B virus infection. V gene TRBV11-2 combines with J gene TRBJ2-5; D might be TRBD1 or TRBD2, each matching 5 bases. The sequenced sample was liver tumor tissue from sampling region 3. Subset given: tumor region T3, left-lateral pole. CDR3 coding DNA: TGTGCTAGCAGCATAGAATCCAAGGGGACCCACTACTTC. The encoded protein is CASSIESKGTHYF.